This passage covers 17 T cell receptor beta chains from one sample sequenced in a study of blood T cell repertoires in COVID-19 (dated by TCRdb to the early 2020s). The method behind the library was the immunoSEQ multiplex PCR assay. The table comes from immuneACCESS by way of TCRdb, which keeps in-frame sequences with V and J called. Part of the clones is missing from these tables; in studies checked, under half for an unresolved V gene and the rest for unknown reasons. The sample table records just under 90,000 clones; more than 85% of these occur just once. The ten top clones hold approximately 1.6% of the sample. The source material was peripheral blood. The receptor source for this set is a man aged 55 to 69 with acute or convalescent COVID-19.

This chain links TRBV2 with TRBJ1-1, with D perhaps matching TRBD1 (5 bases). The CDR3 is made up of 15 amino acids. V lost 6 bases to trimming and J lost 2 bases, with 16 bases between them. Germline-derived CDR1 and CDR2 are SNHLY and FYNNEI. The CDR3 coding sequence is TGTGCCAGCAGAAGTTTGGCAGGGTCTAACACTGAAGCTTTCTTT. It specifies CASRSLAGSNTEAFF.

This chain joins TRBV9 and TRBJ2-3; 8 bases are shared with TRBD2. The germline V gene has CDR1 SGDLS and CDR2 YYNGEE. CDR3 size: 14 residues. V shed 4 bases and J 1 base; nucleotides not matched to a gene: 2. The CDR3: CASSLLAGTDTQYF. DNA for the CDR3: TGTGCCAGCAGCCTACTAGCGGGCACAGATACGCAGTATTTT.

The V gene is TRBV9, the J gene TRBJ2-2, with TRBD2 matching over 10 bases. Germline trimming cut 6 bases from V and 3 bases from J; bases unmatched to any gene: 5. The CDR3 runs 15 residues. Germline lookup yields CDR1 SGDLS and CDR2 YYNGEE. The CDR3 loop is CASKSGRGDTGELFF. The DNA for the CDR3 is TGTGCCAGCAAGAGCGGGAGGGGGGACACCGGGGAGCTGTTTTTT. The full variable domain, with the rest looked up from reference TRBV9 and TRBJ2-2, is DSGVTQTPKHLITATGQRVTLRCSPRSGDLSVYWYQQSLDQGLQFLIQYYNGEERAKGNILERFSAQQFPDLHSELNLSSLELGDSALYFCASKSGRGDTGELFFGEGSRLTVL.

The V and J genes are TRBV10-3 and TRBJ2-7; the match to TRBD2 covers 7 bases. CDR1 ENHRY and CDR2 SYGVKD come from the germline V gene. The junction had 19 bases not matched to a gene; V was cut back by 0 bases and J by 2 bases. This CDR3 has 20 amino acids. The CDR3 DNA is TGTGCCATCAGTGAGTCGGTAGACCAGACTAGCCTACCTCGGCCCTACGAGCAGTACTTC. It translates to CAISESVDQTSLPRPYEQYF.

The chain joins TRBV5-1 to TRBJ2-3, with D tentatively TRBD2 (6 bases). V lost 3 bases, J lost 1 base, and 18 bases lay in between. The CDR3 totals 17 residues. Per the germline V gene, CDR1 is SGHRS and CDR2 is YFSETQ. Written as DNA, the CDR3 is TGCGCCAGCAGCTGGTATGGGCGGGATGGGGGCACAGATACGCAGTATTTT. Its protein product is CASSWYGRDGGTDTQYF.

V and J are TRBV11-3 and TRBJ1-1; no clear D. Trimming removed 1 base at V and 4 bases at J, with 7 bases between. Germline V gene data show CDR1 as SGHNT and CDR2 as YENEEA. The CDR3 consists of 13 residues. The CDR3 DNA follows: TGTGCCAGCAGCTTAGTCGCCAGCACTGAAGCTTTCTTT. This gives the protein CASSLVASTEAFF.

Regarding this clone: Within the sample, other DNA sequences also encode this same CDR3. The chain joins TRBV28 to TRBJ2-2; the D is unclear. This CDR3 contains 12 residues. From germline, CDR1 is MDHEN and CDR2 SYDVKM. V lost 4 bases and J lost 2, with 2 bases in between. CDR3 in DNA: TGTGCCAGCAGTTCAAACACCGGGGAGCTGTTTTTT. Translation: CASSSNTGELFF.

The chain is built from TRBV11-3 and TRBJ1-2; 9 nucleotides agree with TRBD1. The CDR3 is 13 residues long. Germline-derived CDR1 and CDR2 are SGHNT and YENEEA. V dropped 5 bases and J dropped 4; count of bases not matched to a gene: 2. CDR3 region: CASSTGGIYGYTF. The DNA of the CDR3 is TGTGCCAGCAGCACAGGGGGCATCTATGGCTACACCTTC. Variable domain in full (rest from reference TRBV11-3 and TRBJ1-2): EAGVVQSPRYKIIEKKQPVAFWCNPISGHNTLYWYLQNLGQGPELLIRYENEEAVDDSQLPKDRFSAERLKGVDSTLKIQPAELGDSAVYLCASSTGGIYGYTFGSGTRLTVV.

The rearrangement joins TRBV12-3 or TRBV12-4 to TRBJ2-7; D remains unclear. The germline V and J ends were trimmed by 1 base and 9 bases, with 10 bases remaining between them. This CDR3 spans 12 amino acids. The CDR3 here is CASSLGVSWQYF. CDR3 bases: TGTGCCAGCAGTTTAGGGGTTAGCTGGCAGTACTTC.

The chain employs TRBV5-5 and TRBJ1-1, with D tentatively TRBD1 (5 bases). The CDR3 loop spans 18 amino acids. V lost 0 bases to trimming and J lost 0 bases, with 18 bases between them. Germline-derived CDR1 and CDR2 are SGHKS and YYEKEE (reference sequence). CDR3: CASSLVGGYSAMNTEAFF. CDR3 DNA: TGTGCCAGCAGCTTGGTGGGGGGATACAGTGCTATGAACACTGAAGCTTTCTTT.

The chain uses TRBV2 and TRBJ2-7, with a weak D call TRBD2 (5 bases). Trimming took off 8 bases at V and 5 bases at J, with 19 bases between the two ends. The CDR3 extends over 14 amino acids. Looked up from germline, CDR1 is SNHLY and CDR2 is FYNNEI. CDR3 region: CASDPPLGRHEQYF. In DNA, the CDR3 is TGTGCCAGCGATCCCCCTTTAGGGAGACACGAGCAGTACTTC.

About this clone itself: At one boundary the junction diverges from the germline segment, which might be a read error. This chain uses TRBV7-2 with TRBJ2-1; the match to TRBD2 covers 8 bases. The germline CDR1 and CDR2 sequences are SGHTA and FQGNSA. The CDR3 extends over 11 amino acids. CDR3 in DNA: TGTGCCAGCAGCTTACAAGAGCGGGAGATCTTC. It translates to CASSLQEREIF.

V and J are TRBV3-1 (or the pseudogene TRBV3-2) and TRBJ2-5; 14 nucleotides line up with TRBD2. J gave up 3 bases and V 5 bases, and 11 bases lay outside the gene matches. The germline CDR1 and CDR2 sequences are LGHDT and YNNKEL (reference sequence). The CDR3 spans 18 residues. In nucleotides, the CDR3 is TGTGCCAGCAGCTCTAAAGAACCGGGACTAGCGGGAGAAGAGACCCAGTACTTC. The encoded protein is CASSSKEPGLAGEETQYF.

The rearrangement links TRBV24-1 to TRBJ2-5; TRBD2 agrees at 7 bases. V was clipped by 8 bases and J by 3 bases; unmatched bases: 14. The CDR3 runs to 16 residues. Germline CDR1 is KGHDR and CDR2 is SFDVKD. This CDR3 is CATTKGTGGSKETQYF. The CDR3 nucleotides are TGTGCCACCACTAAAGGGACGGGCGGGAGTAAAGAGACCCAGTACTTC.

The rearrangement uses TRBV10-3 and TRBJ2-1; 9 bases line up with TRBD2. This CDR3 has 15 residues. Germline CDR1 and CDR2: ENHRY and SYGVKD. V was pared by 7 bases and J by 8 bases, with 12 bases of the junction left unmatched. The CDR3 loop reads CAIKPSGAELDEQFF. CDR3 in DNA: TGTGCCATCAAGCCTAGCGGGGCTGAGTTGGATGAGCAGTTCTTC.

V gene TRBV19 combines with J gene TRBJ1-1, with D perhaps TRBD1 (6 bases). CDR3 length equals 14 residues. Between the trimmed V and J ends, which lost 4 bases and 7 bases, there was a span of 16 bases. Germline V gene lookup returns CDR1 LNHDA and CDR2 SQIVND (reference sequence). The CDR3 sequence is CASSSDGVTGEAFF. The CDR3 nucleotides are TGTGCCAGTAGTAGTGACGGGGTGACAGGTGAAGCTTTCTTT.

This chain connects TRBV7-9 to TRBJ1-3; D not resolved. The CDR3 totals 14 residues. The germline V and J ends were trimmed by 5 bases and 3 bases, with 11 bases remaining between them. Germline CDR1 is SEHNR and CDR2 is FQNEAQ (reference sequence). In DNA form, the CDR3 reads TGTGCCAGCAGCCTGGGCCTCGATGGAAACACCATATATTTT. It codes for CASSLGLDGNTIYF.